The 24 T cell receptor beta chains listed next were all sequenced from one sample in a study of tumor-infiltrating lymphocytes in primary liver carcinoma. The researchers produced TCR beta cDNA from around 500 ng total RNA with a constant-region primer. Sequencing libraries for TCR beta derived from three nested multiplex PCR rounds that used slightly modified ARM-PCR. Both of the initial two PCR rounds ran for about 9 cycles and employed TRBV1-TRBV30 forward primers alongside a C-beta reverse primer. In TCRdb, the multiplex PCR reads were re-called with MiXCR into one record per CDR3 protein. The sample yields almost 200,000 distinct CDR3 sequences, less than 70% seen once. Germline DNA was also extracted, while the blood RNA originated from unsorted whole blood. Sequencing was performed on peripheral blood. The receptors here all came from a woman in her sixties or seventies with primary liver carcinoma and hepatitis B virus infection.

Comment on this clonotype: This may be a read error: a much more frequent sequence differs by one nucleotide. The V call is TRBV10-3, the J call TRBJ2-5; D is perhaps TRBD1 or TRBD2 (6 bases each). Germline V lookup: CDR1 ENHRY, CDR2 SYGVKD. The CDR3 contains 10 residues. The CDR3: CASGAETQCF. CDR3 DNA: TGTGCCTCGGGGGCAGAGACCCAGTGCTTC.

In the case of this clonotype: A much bigger clone sits one base away, suggesting this may be a read error. This chain links TRBV28 with TRBJ1-1; no clear D gene. Germline values: CDR1 MDHEN, CDR2 SYDVKM. The CDR3 length is 10 residues. CDR3 DNA: TGTGCCGGCAGCCGGCTTGAAGCTTTCTTT. It is translated as CAGSRLEAFF.

Notes on this clonotype: A junction boundary mismatches the germline segment, possibly from a read error. V and J are TRBV11-2 and TRBJ2-7; maybe TRBD2 (6 bases). In germline, CDR1 is SGHAT, CDR2 FQNNGV. CDR3 length: 13 residues. CDR3 region: CASSLGGAREQYF. The CDR3 DNA follows: TGCGCCAGCAGCCTAGGCGGGGCCCGCGAGCAGTACTTC. The full variable domain, its missing parts supplied by reference TRBV11-2 and TRBJ2-7, is EAGVAQSPRYKIIEKRQSVAFWCNPISGHATLYWYQQILGQGPKLLIQFQNNGVVDDSQLPKDRFSAERLKGVDSTLKIQPAKLEDSAVYLCASSLGGAREQYFGPGTRLTVT.

This clonotype was picked up a small number of times. The chain employs TRBV7-9 and TRBJ2-1; TRBD1 aligns across 8 bases. The germline V gene encodes CDR1 SEHNR and CDR2 FQNEAQ (reference sequence). This CDR3 is built from 14 residues. The J segment lost 9 bases and the V segment lost 3 bases, leaving 7 bases of the junction unmatched. DNA for the CDR3: TGTGCCAGCAGCTTTAGGACAGGGCCCGGTGAGCAGTTCTTC. This translates into CASSFRTGPGEQFF.

In this sample, this clonotype turned up once. Relative to the germline gene, one junction end is altered; a read error may explain this. The V and J genes are TRBV11-2 and TRBJ2-7; D might be TRBD1 (6 bases). CDR1 and CDR2 (germline): SGHAT, FQNNGV. This CDR3 has 13 amino acids. For the CDR3, the DNA is TGTGCCAGCAACTTAGGACAGTGCTACGAGCATTACTTC. The encoded protein is CASNLGQCYEHYF.

Regarding this clonotype: A single base separates this from a much larger clone, so it may be a read error. The chain joins TRBV6-5 to TRBJ1-4; the D gene is possibly TRBD1 (5 bases). The germline V gene has CDR1 MNHEY and CDR2 SVGAGI. The CDR3 contains 12 residues. The CDR3 bases are TGTGCCAGCATCGGGACTGCGGAAAGACTGTTTTTT. Encoded protein: CASIGTAERLFF.

This clonotype was seen ten or more times. As DNA, the CDR3 is TGCAGCGCCCAGTATGGTCAGAACACTGAAGCTTTCTTT. Protein product: CSAQYGQNTEAFF. The chain couples TRBV29-1 to TRBJ1-1; D ambiguous. Trimming cost V 7 bases and J 1 base, with 13 bases left between them. The CDR3 runs to 13 residues. Germline CDR1 SQVTM, CDR2 ANQGSEA.

CDR3 DNA: TGTGCCAGCAGCTTCCGGGGGGACACAGATACGCAGTATTTT. Translating gives CASSFRGDTDTQYF. The V call is TRBV11-1, the J call TRBJ2-3; TRBD2 agrees at 7 bases. The CDR3 has 14 amino acids. Germline values: CDR1 SGHAT, CDR2 FQDESV (reference sequence). The V segment lost 3 bases and the J segment 2 bases; nucleotides outside the gene matches: 2.

Details on this clonotype: Being one base from a much bigger clone, this may be a read error. The chain couples TRBV6-9 to TRBJ2-3; perhaps D is TRBD1 or TRBD2 (6 bases each). The CDR3 runs 16 residues. Trimming stripped 6 bases from V and 5 bases from J, with 21 bases between. CDR1 MNHGY and CDR2 SVAAGI come from the germline V gene. CDR3 sequence: CASSRRWGASRDTQYF. CDR3 sequence (DNA): TGTGCCAGCAGCCGCCGTTGGGGGGCATCCCGAGATACGCAGTATTTT.

The chain has TRBV12-3 or TRBV12-4 and TRBJ2-7; 10 nucleotides align to TRBD2. This CDR3 has 17 residues. In DNA form, the CDR3 reads TGTGTCAGTAGTCCTTCCCTAGGACTAGCGGCAATGTACGAGCAGTACTTC. This translates into CVSSPSLGLAAMYEQYF.

A single count supports this clonotype. One junction end disagrees with the germline gene, perhaps due to a read error. The V call is TRBV6-5, the J call TRBJ2-7; D may be TRBD2 (5 bases). The CDR3 is 15 residues long. Germline CDR1 and CDR2: MNHEY and SVGAGI. CDR3 in DNA: TGTACCAGCAGTTACTCGAGCGGTAGTAACTACGAGCAGTATTTC. This sequence encodes CTSSYSSGSNYEQYF.

This clonotype has only one observation. The V call is TRBV19, the J call TRBJ2-2; no firm D call. CDR3 size: 14 residues. Germline CDR1 reads LNHDA; CDR2 reads SQIVND (reference sequence). V lost 7 bases to trimming and J lost 6 bases, with 15 bases between them. The CDR3 spells CASTVAGGAGELFF. The CDR3 DNA reads TGTGCCAGTACCGTAGCTGGTGGCGCCGGGGAGCTGTTTTTT.

The chain links TRBV5-1 to TRBJ2-2; TRBD1 matches 8 bases. From germline, CDR1 is SGHRS and CDR2 YFSETQ. V was pared by 0 bases and J by 3 bases, with 4 bases of the junction left unmatched. This CDR3 comprises 16 residues. The CDR3 nucleotides read TGCGCCAGCAGCTTGGAGGGCAGGGGGCACACCGGGGAGCTGTTTTTT. As protein: CASSLEGRGHTGELFF.

This clonotype occurred many times. The chain carries TRBV29-1 and TRBJ1-2; D possibly corresponds to TRBD1 (6 bases). The V and J ends lost 6 bases and 8 bases respectively, with 22 bases between them. This CDR3 is built from 14 residues. Per germline, CDR1 SQVTM and CDR2 ANQGSEA. CDR3 protein: CSVDDRTGAGGYTF. CDR3 in DNA: TGCAGCGTCGACGACAGGACCGGGGCGGGAGGCTACACCTTC.

This clonotype has a single count. The final CDR3 position lacks the conserved phenylalanine or tryptophan, pointing to a likely read error. This chain connects TRBV29-1 to TRBJ2-7; 9 nucleotides align to TRBD2. CDR1 is SQVTM and CDR2 is ANQGSEA in the germline V gene. The CDR3 has 13 amino acids. The CDR3 sequence is CSVQLGLAYGQYI. Written as DNA, the CDR3 is TGCAGCGTTCAACTGGGACTAGCTTACGGGCAGTACATC.

In this sample, this clonotype turned up once. A read error may explain this, as a much larger clone is one base away. The V and J genes are TRBV30 and TRBJ2-3, with D unclear. Looked up from germline, CDR1 is GTSNPN and CDR2 is SVGIG (reference sequence). Trimming left V 5 bases short and J 2 bases short, with 8 bases between. The CDR3 length is 12 residues. CDR3 amino acids: CAWAPDTDTQYF. CDR3 DNA: TGTGCCTGGGCCCCCGACACAGATACGCAGTATTTT.

The count of this clonotype is one. This may arise from a read error, as a much more abundant clone is one base away. The chain links TRBV4-2 to TRBJ1-5; 9 bases align to TRBD1. CDR1 LGHNA and CDR2 YNFKEQ come from the germline V gene. This CDR3 is 17 amino acids long. J lost 7 bases, V lost 0 bases, and 10 bases had no gene match. CDR3 in amino acids: CASSQDSIGTGKQPQHF. The CDR3 nucleotides read TGTGCCAGCAGCCAAGACTCGATCGGGACAGGGAAACAGCCCCAGCATTTT.

This clonotype was picked up one time. Compared with germline, one end of the junction differs, possibly owing to a read error. This chain connects TRBV11-1 to TRBJ2-1; tentatively, D is TRBD1 or TRBD2 (5 bases each). Germline V gene data show CDR1 as SGHAT and CDR2 as FQDESV (reference sequence). The CDR3 is made up of 15 amino acids. The CDR3, as DNA: TGTGCAAGCAGCTTAATGTCTAGCCGGGGCAAAGAGCAGTTCTTC. The encoded protein is CASSLMSSRGKEQFF.

This clonotype was seen ten or more times. The CDR3 coding sequence is TGTGCCAGCAGCTGGAAGGGCGTAACTGAAGCTTTCTTT. It encodes CASSWKGVTEAFF. The chain is built from TRBV7-8 and TRBJ1-1, with D unclear. This CDR3 comprises 13 residues. The V and J ends lost 4 bases and 5 bases respectively, with 11 bases between them. Germline V gene lookup returns CDR1 SGHVS and CDR2 FQNEAQ.

Many counts were recorded for this clonotype. The chain is built from TRBV29-1 and TRBJ2-7; D is uncertain. V lost 4 bases and J 2 bases, leaving 15 bases between the germline ends. Germline V gene lookup returns CDR1 SQVTM and CDR2 ANQGSEA. The CDR3 sequence is 14 residues long. DNA for the CDR3: TGCAGCGTTGTCCCACTCACCGGAACCTACGAGCAGTACTTC. It yields the protein CSVVPLTGTYEQYF.

Concerning this clonotype: The germline gene is not matched at one end of the junction; a read error may be the cause. This sequence joins TRBV11-2 and TRBJ2-1, with D uncertain. The CDR3 has 15 amino acids. The germline V gene encodes CDR1 SGHAT and CDR2 FQNNGV. In DNA form, the CDR3 reads TGTGCCAGTAGCTTAGGAGACACCGCTGGGAATGAGCGGTTCTTC. Translating gives CASSLGDTAGNERFF.

V is TRBV11-2 and J is TRBJ1-2, with a possible D match to TRBD1 (6 bases). Germline CDR1 and CDR2: SGHAT and FQNNGV. V was trimmed by 8 bases and J by 0 bases, leaving 31 bases between them. This CDR3 spans 20 amino acids. The chain's CDR3 is CASGYSPGTGGPFTNYGYTF. In nucleotides, the CDR3 is TGTGCCAGCGGCTACAGTCCCGGGACGGGGGGCCCTTTCACTAACTATGGCTACACCTTC.

On this clonotype itself: At one end, the junction sequence differs from germline, possibly due to a read error. The J gene is TRBJ2-2, the V gene TRBV29-1, with D tentatively TRBD1 or TRBD2 (5 bases each). The CDR3 totals 16 residues. CDR1 and CDR2 from the germline V gene are SQVTM and ANQGSEA. The CDR3 here is CSVERLPGTDTGELVF. The CDR3 DNA is TGCAGCGTTGAAAGGTTACCGGGGACGGACACCGGGGAGCTGGTTTTT.

The gene calls are TRBV11-2 and TRBJ1-3, with no clear D. V was pared by 5 bases and J by 4 bases, with 12 bases between. Germline V gives CDR1 SGHAT, CDR2 FQNNGV. This CDR3 has 14 residues. The CDR3 loop is CASSLGTEGNTIYF. Written as DNA, the CDR3 is TGTGCCAGCAGCCTAGGAACGGAGGGAAACACCATATATTTT.